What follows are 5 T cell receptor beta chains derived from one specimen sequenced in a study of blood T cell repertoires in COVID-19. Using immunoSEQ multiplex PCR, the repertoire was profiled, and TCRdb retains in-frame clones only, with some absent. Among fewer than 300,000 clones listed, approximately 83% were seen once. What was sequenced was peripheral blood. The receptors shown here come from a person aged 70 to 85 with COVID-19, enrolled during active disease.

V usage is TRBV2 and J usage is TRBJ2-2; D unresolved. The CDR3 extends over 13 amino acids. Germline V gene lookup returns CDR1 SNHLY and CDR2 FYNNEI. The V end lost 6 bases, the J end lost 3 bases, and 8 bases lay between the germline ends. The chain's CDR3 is CASRSGYTGELFF. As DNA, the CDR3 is TGTGCCAGCAGGTCAGGATACACCGGGGAGCTGTTTTTT.

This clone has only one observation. The chain's CDR3 is CASTSETRFFTIYF. The CDR3 DNA follows: TGTGCCAGCACTTCCGAGACGCGGTTCTTCACCATATATTTT. The V gene is TRBV6-5, the J gene TRBJ1-3; D unclear. The CDR3 is 14 residues long. The germline gives CDR1 MNHEY, CDR2 SVGAGI. V was pared by 7 bases and J by 9 bases, with 19 bases between.

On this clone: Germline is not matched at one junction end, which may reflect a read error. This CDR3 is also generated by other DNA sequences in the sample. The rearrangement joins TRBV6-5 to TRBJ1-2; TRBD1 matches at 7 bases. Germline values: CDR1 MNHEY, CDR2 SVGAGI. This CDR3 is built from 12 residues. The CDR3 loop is CASSLRDRYYTF. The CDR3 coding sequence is TGCGCCAGCAGTCTACGGGACAGATACTACACCTTC.

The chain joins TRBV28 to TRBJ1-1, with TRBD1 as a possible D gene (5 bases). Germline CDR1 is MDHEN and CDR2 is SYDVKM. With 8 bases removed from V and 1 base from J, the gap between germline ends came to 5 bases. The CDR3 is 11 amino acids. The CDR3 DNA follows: TGTGCCAGCCAGGGGAACACTGAAGCTTTCTTT. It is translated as CASQGNTEAFF.

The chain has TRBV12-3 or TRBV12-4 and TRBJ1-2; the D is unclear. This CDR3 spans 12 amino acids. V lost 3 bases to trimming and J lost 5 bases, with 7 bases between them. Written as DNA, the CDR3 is TGTGCCAGCAGTTTTGGCCAGTATGGCTACACCTTC. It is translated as CASSFGQYGYTF.